The present TCR beta chain was sequenced within a study of blood T cell repertoires in COVID-19 (dated by TCRdb to 2018 to 2021). Turning to the overall study: The collaborator samples originated in the United States, Italy and Spain and spanned the acute and convalescent phases of COVID-19. The material from the prospective study consisted of cDNA or gDNA derived from T cells, B-cell-depleted T cells, or PBMCs. Subjects who had been exposed to COVID-19, were actively infected with it, or had recovered from it provided the deeply sampled blood TCRbeta repertoires that made up the dataset. A freely available public database, intended as a resource for researchers studying the immune response to SARS-CoV-2, is where the repertoires were released. The samples were drawn from two sources: the first 160 participants of the ongoing ImmuneRACE study, and over 1,000 subjects contributed by 6 global collaborators. Sample metadata almost always included a de-identified subject ID, COVID-19 status, age in years and sex. Where HLA class I and class II types were available, the types were taken from metadata supplied by the sample provider, not from assay-based typing.

In the prospective study, participants were roughly 18 to 89 years old, resided in 24 geographic areas of the United States, and were enrolled through a virtual design. To assign participants to cohorts, the prospective study relied on clinical history that participants themselves reported in a screening survey and a study questionnaire. In the prospective study, mobile phlebotomists collected whole blood, serum and a nasopharyngeal or oropharyngeal swab from each participant. Additional blood draws and questionnaires over an approximately 2-month period could optionally be provided by prospective study participants. Blood samples from the prospective study were shipped frozen or at room temperature prior to DNA extraction. Notes on this clone: Its antigen remains unidentified. There are no base qualities to consult, and no much larger clone falls within one base.

TCRbeta CDR3 regions were amplified from genomic DNA using the immunoSEQ Assay, a bias-controlled multiplex PCR. Concerning the study's data processing: The number of nucleated cells in each sample was estimated from the amplification of reference gene primers within the assay. To quantify the absolute abundance of each unique TCRbeta CDR3 rearrangement, sequence reads were collapsed and filtered. Productive Simpson clonality was computed per sample as the square root of Simpson's diversity index over productive rearrangements. In TCRdb, the immuneACCESS table is reduced to in-frame sequences with V and J assigned. These tables do not hold every clone; where another copy was compared, an unresolved V gene accounts for under half, and the others remain unexplained. The V and J calls and clone size come from that table; D and trimming were worked out from the DNA. This sample holds 250,000 to 300,000 clones; under 90% were observed only once. About 4% of the sample goes to the ten largest clones.

The study at large found these results: Clinical and demographic metadata were provided uncurated, with the amount varying by source and participant.

V lost 1 base and J lost 3 bases; the stretch between them is 18 bases long. Sequences KGHSH (CDR1) and LQKENI (CDR2) are obtained from the germline V gene. Spanning cysteine to phenylalanine, the CDR3 consists of 17 amino acids. Kept here is only the CDR3 DNA, which spans 51 bases and is read in frame from base 1. The chain employs TRBV18 and TRBJ1-2; TRBD1 is possibly the D segment (6 matching bases). The TCR originated in a man aged 25 to 40 with acute COVID-19. Sequencing was performed on PBMCs or T cells enriched from blood (not recorded which). The DNA sequence is TGTGCCAGCTCACCACTGCCACCGGACAGAAGTCACTATGGCTACACCTTC. Translation gives CASSPLPPDRSHYGYTF.